A single sample is the source of the 32 T cell receptor beta chains below, sequenced in a study of regulatory T cells in long-lasting Graves disease. The time point is: persistent/refractory GD, antithyroid drugs over 5 years with positive TRAb. The TCR library was prepared using RNA isolated from PBMCs. HTBI primers from iRepertoire and Arm-PCR of CDR3 regions yielded the TCR beta libraries. TCRdb used MiXCR to reprocess the multiplex PCR reads, holding one entry per CDR3 protein. This table holds roughly 470,000 distinct CDR3 sequences, 20% to 25% found once. The source material was peripheral blood mononuclear cells (PBMCs), sampled when the disease was refractory, from a patient treated with antithyroid drugs. These receptors were taken from a female donor with Graves disease.

A few counts support this clonotype. This chain joins TRBV4-3 and TRBJ1-2; 9 positions match TRBD1. The CDR3 spans 14 residues. V shed 3 bases and J 4 bases; nucleotides not matched to a gene: 3. Germline CDR1 and CDR2: LGHNA and YSLEER. The CDR3 DNA reads as TGCGCCAGCAGCCAGGACAGGGGTGGCTATGGCTACACCTTC. As protein: CASSQDRGGYGYTF.

Many counts were recorded for this clonotype. The V gene is TRBV2, the J gene TRBJ2-4; perhaps TRBD2 as D (5 bases). V lost 3 bases, J lost 0 bases, and 9 bases lay in between. The CDR3 sequence is 15 residues long. The V gene's germline CDR1 is SNHLY and CDR2 FYNNEI. CDR3 in DNA: TGTGCCAGCAGTGAGGAGCGGCTAGCCAAAAACATTCAGTACTTC. Its translation: CASSEERLAKNIQYF.

Many counts were recorded for this clonotype. V gene TRBV20-1 combines with J gene TRBJ2-5, with TRBD2 matching over 8 bases. The length of the CDR3 is 15 residues. CDR1 is DFQATT, CDR2 SNEGSKA, per germline (reference sequence). J lost 4 bases, V lost 0 bases, and 7 bases had no gene match. As DNA, the CDR3 is TGCAGTGCTAGAGATATGCGGGAGGTGCCAGAGACCCAGTACTTC. As protein: CSARDMREVPETQYF.

This clonotype was observed many times. The chain recombines TRBV6-1 with TRBJ2-3; tentatively, D is TRBD2 (7 bases). The germline CDR1 and CDR2 sequences are MNHNS and SASEGT. The germline V and J ends were trimmed by 4 bases and 2 bases, with 16 bases remaining between them. CDR3 length: 16 residues. The CDR3, as DNA: TGTGCCAGCAGTGGACTAGGGGGGGGCCCCACAGATACGCAGTATTTT. It encodes CASSGLGGGPTDTQYF.

This clonotype was detected only a few times. The gene calls are TRBV6-2 or TRBV6-3 and TRBJ1-2; weak D call: TRBD1 (5 bases). Trimming left V 5 bases short and J 0 bases short, with 19 bases between. Germline CDR1 reads MNHEY; CDR2 reads SVGEGT. This CDR3 has 17 amino acids. For the CDR3, the DNA is TGTGCCAGCAGTGAATTTTTCAGTGTAGGGGCTAACTATGGCTACACCTTC. Translated, it gives CASSEFFSVGANYGYTF.

Many counts were recorded for this clonotype. The chain combines TRBV29-1 with TRBJ2-5; D gene ambiguous. Trimming took 0 bases from V and 6 from J, leaving 11 bases between them. This CDR3 has 13 amino acids. Germline V gene sequence: CDR1 SQVTM, CDR2 ANQGSEA. The CDR3 loop reads CSVEDGPAQTQYF. CDR3 in DNA: TGCAGCGTTGAAGATGGGCCGGCGCAGACCCAGTACTTC.

The chain employs TRBV9 and TRBJ2-7; D is possibly TRBD1 (5 bases). The CDR3 has 14 residues. Trimming cost V 0 bases and J 3 bases, with 10 bases left between them. Germline V gene lookup returns CDR1 SGDLS and CDR2 YYNGEE. The CDR3 loop reads CASSVAGRDYEQYF. For the CDR3, the DNA is TGTGCCAGCAGCGTAGCTGGCAGGGACTACGAGCAGTACTTC.

This clonotype was recorded at least ten times. The chain couples TRBV24-1 to TRBJ1-1; a weak D match, TRBD1 (5 bases). The CDR3 spans 13 residues. Trimming pared 4 bases from V and 6 bases from J, leaving 11 bases between. Germline assignment: CDR1 KGHDR and CDR2 SFDVKD. CDR3 DNA sequence: TGTGCCACCAGTGACTCAGGGCGGCCTGAAGCTTTCTTT. This codes for CATSDSGRPEAFF.

J is TRBJ2-2 and V is TRBV7-9; 9 positions agree with TRBD2. Germline V gene data show CDR1 as SEHNR and CDR2 as FQNEAQ (reference sequence). The length of the CDR3 is 18 residues. Germline trimming cut 5 bases from V and 5 bases from J; bases unmatched to any gene: 15. CDR3 region: CASSPVGLAGARTGELFF. For the CDR3, the DNA is TGTGCCAGCAGCCCGGTGGGATTAGCGGGAGCGCGAACCGGGGAGCTGTTTTTT.

Worth noting for this clonotype: A much larger clonotype is one base distant, so this may be a read error. The chain's CDR3 is CASSLPIPAANTEAFF. The CDR3 DNA sequence: TGTGCCAGCAGTTTACCCATACCGGCAGCGAACACTGAAGCTTTCTTT. The V gene is TRBV28, the J gene TRBJ1-1; no clear D. Germline CDR1 MDHEN, CDR2 SYDVKM. V was trimmed by 2 bases and J by 1 base, leaving 14 bases between them. The CDR3 has 16 residues.

DNA of the CDR3: TGTGCCAGTAGTTTCCCGCTCCGGGACCGAGCTAACTATGGCTACACCTTC. It specifies CASSFPLRDRANYGYTF. The rearrangement uses TRBV19 and TRBJ1-2; D possibly corresponds to TRBD1 (5 bases). The germline V gene encodes CDR1 LNHDA and CDR2 SQIVND (reference sequence). Trimming removed 5 bases from V and 0 bases from J, with 19 bases in between. This CDR3 is 17 amino acids long.

This clonotype was detected ten times or more. This sequence joins TRBV19 and TRBJ1-1, with D perhaps matching TRBD1 (5 bases). CDR1 and CDR2 (germline): LNHDA, SQIVND (reference sequence). With 4 bases removed from V and 5 bases from J, the gap between germline ends came to 11 bases. The CDR3 sequence is 13 residues long. The CDR3 here is CASSTGLVTEAFF. CDR3 nucleotides: TGTGCCAGTAGTACAGGGCTGGTTACTGAAGCTTTCTTT.

This clonotype appeared a few times. The V call is TRBV5-1, the J call TRBJ2-7; TRBD1 aligns across 10 bases. After removal of 4 bases from V and 7 bases from J, the junction contained 11 bases not matched to a gene. This CDR3 is 15 amino acids long. Germline CDR1 is SGHRS and CDR2 is YFSETQ. The CDR3 here is CASSQRQGAHREQYF. CDR3 sequence (DNA): TGCGCCAGCAGCCAACGACAGGGGGCACATCGGGAGCAGTACTTC.

This clonotype has ten or more counts. The chain carries TRBV20-1 and TRBJ2-7; 8 bases fit TRBD1. The CDR3 covers 12 residues. J gave up 5 bases and V 4 bases, and 4 bases lay outside the gene matches. Germline CDR1 is DFQATT and CDR2 is SNEGSKA (reference sequence). CDR3 sequence: CSATGQGNEQYF. The DNA of the CDR3 is TGCAGTGCTACCGGACAGGGTAACGAGCAGTACTTC.

The chain uses TRBV20-1 and TRBJ1-5; D remains unclear. The germline CDR1 and CDR2 sequences are DFQATT and SNEGSKA (reference sequence). CDR3 length: 14 residues. V was clipped by 2 bases and J by 7 bases, with 15 bases between them. CDR3 sequence (DNA): TGCAGTGCTAGATCCCCGGGGAGGGAACAGCCCCAGCATTTT. Translation: CSARSPGREQPQHF.

In its sample, this clonotype was seen many times. V and J are TRBV7-6 and TRBJ2-7; 8 bases map to TRBD1. Trimming removed 5 bases from V and 2 bases from J; junction bases left unmatched: 8. Per germline, CDR1 SGHVS and CDR2 FNYEAQ. This CDR3 has 15 amino acids. CDR3 region: CASSQRTGLTYEQYF. The CDR3 coding sequence is TGTGCCAGCAGCCAACGGACAGGGCTTACCTACGAGCAGTACTTC.

The rearrangement joins TRBV19 to TRBJ1-1; D not resolved. The germline V gene has CDR1 LNHDA and CDR2 SQIVND (reference sequence). CDR3 length: 15 residues. The germline V and J ends were trimmed by 10 bases and 0 bases, with 18 bases remaining between them. CDR3 residues: CATSTGPTMNTEAFF. The CDR3 region has the DNA TGTGCCACTTCGACGGGTCCCACTATGAACACTGAAGCTTTCTTT.

This chain uses TRBV9 with TRBJ2-3; a possible D gene is TRBD1 (5 bases). V lost 0 bases to trimming and J lost 0 bases, with 11 bases between them. The CDR3 contains 16 residues. CDR1 is SGDLS, CDR2 YYNGEE, per germline. The CDR3 spells CASSVGTRPSTDTQYF. Here the CDR3 DNA reads TGTGCCAGCAGCGTAGGGACACGACCTAGCACAGATACGCAGTATTTT.

Worth noting for this clonotype: A much larger clonotype is one base distant, so this may be a read error. The chain employs TRBV12-3 or TRBV12-4 and TRBJ2-2; D is ambiguous. Trimming removed 3 bases at V and 6 bases at J, with 14 bases between. The CDR3 is 15 residues long. CDR3 sequence (DNA): TGTGCCAGCAGTTTTTATGTGGATGTGGCCGGGGAGCTGTTTTTT. Amino acid sequence: CASSFYVDVAGELFF.

The rearrangement joins TRBV10-3 to TRBJ2-7; TRBD2 is a possible D gene (7 bases). Germline values: CDR1 ENHRY, CDR2 SYGVKD. The germline V and J ends were trimmed by 6 bases and 2 bases, with 23 bases remaining between them. This CDR3 has 17 amino acids. The CDR3 loop is CAISSFKGGGAAYEQYF. CDR3 in DNA: TGTGCCATCAGCTCGTTTAAAGGCGGGGGCGCGGCCTACGAGCAGTACTTC.

J is TRBJ2-3 and V is TRBV9, with unresolved D. CDR3 length: 14 amino acids. The germline V gene has CDR1 SGDLS and CDR2 YYNGEE. The V gene lost 1 base and the J gene lost 4 bases, with 10 bases spanning the gap. CDR3 DNA sequence: TGTGCCAGCAGCGTAATTGGGGTAGCAGATACGCAGTATTTT. As protein: CASSVIGVADTQYF.

This clonotype occurred many times. This chain connects TRBV6-9 to TRBJ2-5, with 7 bases identical to TRBD2. This CDR3 region has 15 residues. The V and J ends lost 3 bases and 2 bases, in that order; junction bases with no gene match: 6. CDR1 is MNHGY and CDR2 is SVAAGI in the germline V gene. DNA for the CDR3: TGTGCCAGCAGTTACGCCCCCGGGGGGCAAGAGACCCAGTACTTC. The encoded protein is CASSYAPGGQETQYF.

This clonotype turned up a few times. The chain has TRBV6-2 or TRBV6-3 and TRBJ1-5; D is uncertain. There are 15 residues in the CDR3. Trimming removed 2 bases from V and 1 base from J, with 9 bases in between. Germline CDR1 reads MNHEY; CDR2 reads SVGEGT. The CDR3 protein is CASSYRRASNQPQHF. The CDR3 region has the DNA TGTGCCAGCAGTTACCGGAGGGCCAGCAATCAGCCCCAGCATTTT.

This clonotype has just a few counts. One end of the junction does not line up with germline, which may come from a read error. The rearrangement uses TRBV5-6 and TRBJ2-7, with a tentative D call TRBD1 (5 bases). The CDR3 totals 11 residues. CDR1 SGHDT and CDR2 YYEEEE come from the germline V gene. CDR3 amino acids: CASSWEGVRNF. The CDR3 DNA follows: TGTGCCAGCAGCTGGGAAGGGGTTCGGAACTTC.

The gene calls are TRBV20-1 and TRBJ1-5, with D hard to call. Trimming cost V 3 bases and J 5 bases, with 17 bases left between them. The CDR3 consists of 15 residues. Germline CDR1 DFQATT, CDR2 SNEGSKA (reference sequence). The CDR3 loop is CSASWVMGRDQPQHF. The CDR3 DNA reads TGCAGTGCTAGTTGGGTTATGGGTCGGGATCAGCCCCAGCATTTT.

This clonotype was seen many times. The genes are TRBV6-1 and TRBJ2-7, with 12 bases lining up with TRBD2. V lost 5 bases to trimming and J lost 2 bases; unmatched junction nucleotides: 16. The CDR3 is 19 amino acids. Germline CDR1 and CDR2: MNHNS and SASEGT. CDR3 bases: TGTGCCAGCAGTCAACCGGGACAGGGAACTAGCGGGAGGACCTACGAGCAGTACTTC. This codes for CASSQPGQGTSGRTYEQYF.

Only a few counts were recorded for this clonotype. The J gene is TRBJ1-6, the V gene TRBV3-1; D unresolved. The V gene lost 3 bases and the J gene lost 10 bases, with 10 bases spanning the gap. Per germline, CDR1 LGHDT and CDR2 YNNKEL (reference sequence). CDR3 size: 13 residues. CDR3 region: CASSHGGNSPLHF. CDR3 DNA: TGTGCCAGCAGCCACGGAGGGAACTCACCCCTCCACTTT.

The chain couples TRBV20-1 to TRBJ2-5; D is undetermined. This CDR3 comprises 16 residues. The germline gives CDR1 DFQATT, CDR2 SNEGSKA (reference sequence). The V end lost 5 bases, the J end lost 0 bases, and 19 bases lay between the germline ends. The chain's CDR3 is CSASILGTPYQETQYF. In DNA, the CDR3 is TGCAGTGCTTCGATTTTAGGAACTCCGTACCAAGAGACCCAGTACTTC.

The rearrangement links TRBV6-2 or TRBV6-3 to TRBJ2-3, with D tentatively TRBD1 (6 bases). CDR1 and CDR2 (germline): MNHEY, SVGEGT. The CDR3 totals 15 residues. V gave up 5 bases and J gave up 8 bases, with 20 bases separating them. This chain's CDR3 is CASSPRTVTLRTQYF. The CDR3 coding sequence is TGTGCCAGCAGTCCGCGGACAGTTACCCTCCGTACGCAGTATTTT.

A note on this clonotype: An end of the junction does not agree with germline; a read error may underlie this. This chain connects TRBV7-9 to TRBJ2-7; 11 bases fit TRBD1. Per germline, CDR1 SEHNR and CDR2 FQNEAQ (reference sequence). This CDR3 has 15 amino acids. The CDR3 coding sequence is TGCGCCAGCAGCCCCGGGACAGGGGGGACCTACGAGCAGTACTTC. Its translation is CASSPGTGGTYEQYF.

This clonotype has just a few counts. This chain connects TRBV6-2 or TRBV6-3 to TRBJ2-6; 9 nucleotides match TRBD1. This CDR3 spans 19 amino acids. Germline-derived CDR1 and CDR2 are MNHEY and SVGEGT. V lost 6 bases and J lost 0; bases outside the gene matches: 12. The CDR3 loop reads CASSPGTGYGSSGANVLTF. The CDR3 DNA is TGTGCCAGCAGCCCCGGGACAGGGTACGGGAGCTCTGGGGCCAACGTCCTGACTTTC.

The chain recombines TRBV5-1 with TRBJ2-2, with D possibly being TRBD2 (6 bases). The CDR3 loop spans 14 amino acids. CDR1 and CDR2 (germline): SGHRS, YFSETQ. V was clipped by 4 bases and J by 5 bases, with 12 bases between them. The CDR3 loop reads CASSHQGGTGELFF. The DNA of the CDR3 is TGCGCCAGCAGCCATCAGGGAGGTACCGGGGAGCTGTTTTTT.